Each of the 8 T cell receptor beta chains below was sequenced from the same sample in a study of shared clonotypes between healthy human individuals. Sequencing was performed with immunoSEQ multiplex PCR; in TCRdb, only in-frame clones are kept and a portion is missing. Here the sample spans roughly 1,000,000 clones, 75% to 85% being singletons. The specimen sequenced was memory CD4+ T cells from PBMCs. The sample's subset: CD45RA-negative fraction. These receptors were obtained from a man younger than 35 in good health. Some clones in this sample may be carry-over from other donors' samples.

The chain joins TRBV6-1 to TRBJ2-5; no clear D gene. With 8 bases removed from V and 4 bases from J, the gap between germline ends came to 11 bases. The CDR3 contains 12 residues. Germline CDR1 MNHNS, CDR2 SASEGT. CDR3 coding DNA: TGTGCCAGCGGAGCCAGTGCAGAGACCCAGTACTTC. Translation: CASGASAETQYF.

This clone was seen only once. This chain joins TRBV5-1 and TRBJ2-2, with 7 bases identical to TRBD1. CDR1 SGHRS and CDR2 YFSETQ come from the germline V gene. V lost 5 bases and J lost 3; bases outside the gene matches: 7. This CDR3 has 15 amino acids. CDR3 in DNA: TGCGCCAGCAGTACGCAAACAGGGGACACCGGGGAGCTGTTTTTT. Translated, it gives CASSTQTGDTGELFF.

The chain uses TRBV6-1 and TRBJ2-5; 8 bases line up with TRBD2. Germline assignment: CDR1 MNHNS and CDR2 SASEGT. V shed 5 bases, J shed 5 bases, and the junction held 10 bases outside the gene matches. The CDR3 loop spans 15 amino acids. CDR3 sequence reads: CASSSLAGVGETQYF. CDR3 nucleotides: TGTGCCAGCAGTTCCCTAGCGGGTGTGGGGGAGACCCAGTACTTC.

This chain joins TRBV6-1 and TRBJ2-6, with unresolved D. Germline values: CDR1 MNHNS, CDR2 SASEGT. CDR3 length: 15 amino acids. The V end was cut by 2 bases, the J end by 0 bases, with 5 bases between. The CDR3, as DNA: TGTGCCAGCAGTGAACGGCGCTCTGGGGCCAACGTCCTGACTTTC. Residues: CASSERRSGANVLTF.

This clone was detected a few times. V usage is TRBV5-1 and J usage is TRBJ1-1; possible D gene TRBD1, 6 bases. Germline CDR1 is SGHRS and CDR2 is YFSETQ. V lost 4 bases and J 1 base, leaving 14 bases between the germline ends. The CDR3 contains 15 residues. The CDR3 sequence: CASSAYRRGNTEAFF. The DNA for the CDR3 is TGCGCCAGCAGCGCGTACCGCAGGGGGAACACTGAAGCTTTCTTT.

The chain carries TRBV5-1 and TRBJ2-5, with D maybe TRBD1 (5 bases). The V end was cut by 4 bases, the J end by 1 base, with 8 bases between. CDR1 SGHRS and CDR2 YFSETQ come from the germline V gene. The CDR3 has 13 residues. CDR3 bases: TGCGCCAGCAGCAAAGGGGTCCAAGAGACCCAGTACTTC. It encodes CASSKGVQETQYF. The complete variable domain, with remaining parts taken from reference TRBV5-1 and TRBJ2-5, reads KAGVTQTPRYLIKTRGQQVTLSCSPISGHRSVSWYQQTPGQGLQFLFEYFSETQRNKGNFPGRFSGRQFSNSRSEMNVSTLELGDSALYLCASSKGVQETQYFGPGTRLLVL.

The CDR3 DNA follows: TGTGCCATCAGTGAGTCGGGCGGGAGTAGAGGCGGGGAGCTGTTTTTT. It encodes CAISESGGSRGGELFF. The V call is TRBV10-3, the J call TRBJ2-2; 7 bases are shared with TRBD2. The V and J ends lost 0 bases and 7 bases, in that order; junction bases with no gene match: 8. Germline V gene lookup returns CDR1 ENHRY and CDR2 SYGVKD. The CDR3 runs to 16 residues.

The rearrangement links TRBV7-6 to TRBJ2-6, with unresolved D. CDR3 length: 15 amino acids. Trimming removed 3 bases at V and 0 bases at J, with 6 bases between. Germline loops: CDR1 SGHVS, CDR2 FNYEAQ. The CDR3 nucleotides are TGTGCCAGCAGCTTTGTCTTCTCTGGGGCCAACGTCCTGACTTTC. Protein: CASSFVFSGANVLTF.